The next 21 T cell receptor beta chains were all read from a single sample in a study of yellow fever vaccine responses in identical twins. TCRdb reanalysed the RT-PCR reads using MiXCR and keeps one entry per CDR3 protein. The sample has 3,500 to 4,500 distinct CDR3 sequences, around 87% seen once. Sequencing used T cells from blood (PBMCs), unsorted or a sorted subset (not recorded which), obtained before or after yellow fever vaccination (not recorded which). The receptor set was obtained from a woman aged 18-29 years who received the yellow fever vaccine.

The genes are TRBV11-2 and TRBJ2-3; the D is unclear. V lost 7 bases, J lost 2 bases, and 10 bases lay in between. Looked up from germline, CDR1 is SGHAT and CDR2 is FQNNGV. This CDR3 is 13 amino acids long. The CDR3 DNA is TGTGCCAGCAAAAGATTAGACACAGATACGCAGTATTTT. Translation: CASKRLDTDTQYF.

The rearrangement links TRBV2 to TRBJ2-1; no definite D call. From germline, CDR1 is SNHLY and CDR2 FYNNEI. V was shortened by 8 bases and J by 5 bases, with 7 bases between the two germline ends. CDR3 length: 11 amino acids. In DNA form, the CDR3 reads TGTGCCAGCCAGAAAAACAATGAGCAGTTCTTC. Translating it yields CASQKNNEQFF.

The chain recombines TRBV28 with TRBJ1-2; the D gene is possibly TRBD1 (5 bases). The CDR3 contains 16 residues. Germline CDR1 is MDHEN and CDR2 is SYDVKM. V was pared by 7 bases and J by 3 bases, with 21 bases between. The CDR3 protein is CASNTPRKGRDYGYTF. The CDR3 coding sequence is TGTGCCAGCAACACCCCGAGGAAGGGCAGGGACTATGGCTACACCTTC.

The CDR3 region has the DNA TGCAGCGGGGGACACCCGGACCTGAGGACCCAGTACTTC. Protein sequence: CSGGHPDLRTQYF. The V gene is TRBV29-1, the J gene TRBJ2-5; D is possibly TRBD1 (6 bases). V was clipped by 7 bases and J by 7 bases, with 19 bases between them. CDR1 is SQVTM, CDR2 ANQGSEA, per germline. This CDR3 region has 13 residues.

This clonotype was recorded a few times. The chain carries TRBV29-1 and TRBJ2-5, with D unclear. V was clipped by 8 bases and J by 6 bases, with 13 bases between them. The germline CDR1 and CDR2 sequences are SQVTM and ANQGSEA. This CDR3 is built from 11 residues. CDR3 in DNA: TGCAGCCTGAATCAAGCTCAGACCCAGTACTTC. Translating it yields CSLNQAQTQYF.

The J gene is TRBJ2-1, the V gene TRBV7-2, with D uncertain. V lost 5 bases to trimming and J lost 14 bases, with 16 bases between them. Germline V CDR1 and CDR2: SGHTA, FQGNSA. The CDR3 has 12 amino acids. The CDR3 loop is CASSNPWGVKFF. DNA for the CDR3: TGTGCCAGCAGCAACCCCTGGGGTGTTAAGTTCTTC.

The V call is TRBV20-1, the J call TRBJ2-1, with 10 bases identical to TRBD2. The germline gives CDR1 DFQATT, CDR2 SNEGSKA (reference sequence). CDR3 length: 16 residues. Trimming cost V 3 bases and J 8 bases; bases outside gene matches: 13. CDR3 protein: CSARLGLAVRRDEQFF. CDR3 nucleotides: TGCAGTGCTAGGCTCGGACTAGCGGTACGCAGGGATGAGCAGTTCTTC.

The DNA of the CDR3 is TGTGCCAGCAGCAAAGGACAGGGAGGGAGCTCCTACGAGCAGTACTTC. This sequence encodes CASSKGQGGSSYEQYF. The chain couples TRBV5-6 to TRBJ2-7; perhaps TRBD1 as D (8 bases). With 4 bases removed from V and 0 bases from J, the gap between germline ends came to 17 bases. The CDR3 extends over 16 amino acids. Germline V gene lookup returns CDR1 SGHDT and CDR2 YYEEEE.

This chain links TRBV20-1 with TRBJ2-7; the D is unclear. V gave up 3 bases and J gave up 3 bases, with 9 bases separating them. The CDR3 length is 12 residues. CDR1 is DFQATT and CDR2 is SNEGSKA in the germline V gene (reference sequence). CDR3 bases: TGCAGTGCTAGTGGCGGATTCTACGAGCAGTACTTC. Residues: CSASGGFYEQYF.

The chain couples TRBV23-1 to TRBJ2-5, with TRBD1 matching over 7 bases. TRBV23-1 is marked as an open reading frame, function uncertain. This CDR3 is 16 amino acids long. Losses at the gene ends were 3 bases for V and 3 bases for J; bases not matched to a gene: 10. The CDR3 sequence is CASSHSNLTGEETQYF. CDR3 DNA: TGCGCCAGCAGTCACTCGAACCTTACAGGGGAAGAGACCCAGTACTTC.

This chain links TRBV15 with TRBJ2-7; perhaps TRBD2 as D (5 bases). Germline CDR1 LNHNV, CDR2 YYDKDF (reference sequence). This CDR3 spans 15 amino acids. Trimming removed 1 base at V and 1 base at J, with 11 bases between. The CDR3 protein is CATSRVGRGSYEQYF. CDR3 in DNA: TGTGCCACCAGCAGAGTAGGGAGAGGTTCCTACGAGCAGTACTTC. The whole variable domain, remainder taken from reference TRBV15 and TRBJ2-7, is DAMVIQNPRYQVTQFGKPVTLSCSQTLNHNVMYWYQQKSSQAPKLLFHYYDKDFNNEADTPDNFQSRRPNTSFCFLDIRSPGLGDTAMYLCATSRVGRGSYEQYFGPGTRLTVT.

This clonotype has a single count. This rearrangement joins TRBV11-1 to TRBJ2-5; the D gene could be TRBD1 or TRBD2 (5 bases each). The V gene's germline CDR1 is SGHAT and CDR2 FQDESV (reference sequence). This CDR3 has 16 amino acids. Trimming shortened V by 0 bases and J by 1 base, and 12 bases separated the two germline ends. CDR3 in DNA: TGTGCCAGCAGCTTAGCGGGGACCAGTCCCCAAGAGACCCAGTACTTC. As protein: CASSLAGTSPQETQYF.

The gene calls are TRBV11-3 and TRBJ2-7, with 9 bases lining up with TRBD2. Germline-derived CDR1 and CDR2 are SGHNT and YENEEA. The CDR3 loop spans 14 amino acids. V lost 2 bases to trimming and J lost 6 bases; unmatched junction nucleotides: 5. The CDR3 DNA reads TGTGCCAGCAGCTTATTGACTAGCGGTCTCGAGCAGTACTTC. As protein: CASSLLTSGLEQYF.

V is TRBV4-1 and J is TRBJ2-7; a possible D gene is TRBD1 (6 bases). The V end was cut by 0 bases, the J end by 4 bases, with 10 bases between. Germline CDR1 reads MGHRA; CDR2 reads YSYEKL. The CDR3 spans 14 residues. The CDR3 DNA sequence: TGCGCCAGCAGCCAAGATGCCCAGGGGTACGAGCAGTACTTC. It codes for CASSQDAQGYEQYF.

The genes are TRBV30 and TRBJ2-2; unclear D gene. V lost 5 bases, J lost 0 bases, and 10 bases lay in between. CDR1 is GTSNPN and CDR2 is SVGIG in the germline V gene (reference sequence). This CDR3 contains 14 residues. CDR3 sequence: CAWGPPSNTGELFF. The CDR3 DNA is TGTGCCTGGGGCCCACCCTCGAACACCGGGGAGCTGTTTTTT.

CDR3 region: CSGYSNTEAFF. CDR3 bases: TGCAGTGGGTATTCGAACACTGAAGCTTTCTTT. V is TRBV20-1 and J is TRBJ1-1, with no clear D. V gave up 7 bases and J gave up 1 base, with 7 bases separating them. Germline assignment: CDR1 DFQATT and CDR2 SNEGSKA (reference sequence). The CDR3 spans 11 residues.

This clonotype came up once. The chain is built from TRBV29-1 and TRBJ2-1; D possibly corresponds to TRBD1 (6 bases). V was shortened by 3 bases and J by 9 bases, with 6 bases between the two germline ends. There are 10 residues in the CDR3. Germline V gene lookup returns CDR1 SQVTM and CDR2 ANQGSEA. The CDR3 DNA follows: TGCAGCGTTGACAGGGGTGAGCAGTTCTTC. Residues: CSVDRGEQFF.

The rearrangement joins TRBV29-1 to TRBJ1-1; D uncertain. This CDR3 has 11 residues. Germline CDR1 and CDR2: SQVTM and ANQGSEA. Trimming took 6 bases from V and 5 from J, leaving 10 bases between them. The CDR3 here is CSVATSTEAFF. Here the CDR3 DNA reads TGCAGCGTGGCCACGAGTACTGAAGCTTTCTTT.

The chain carries TRBV25-1 and TRBJ2-3; D not certain. This CDR3 has 14 residues. Germline V gene lookup returns CDR1 MGHDK and CDR2 SYGVNS. V lost 4 bases to trimming and J lost 2 bases, with 10 bases between them. CDR3 region: CASSAVGTTDTQYF. The CDR3 DNA follows: TGTGCCAGCAGTGCGGTTGGAACCACAGATACGCAGTATTTT.

This sequence joins TRBV20-1 and TRBJ2-3; D may be TRBD2 (5 bases). Trimming shortened V by 5 bases and J by 2 bases, and 11 bases separated the two germline ends. Germline V gives CDR1 DFQATT, CDR2 SNEGSKA (reference sequence). This CDR3 spans 13 amino acids. The CDR3 sequence: CSAPERYTDTQYF. Written as DNA, the CDR3 is TGCAGTGCTCCAGAGCGGTACACAGATACGCAGTATTTT.

The chain joins TRBV29-1 to TRBJ2-1, with D hard to call. V was pared by 0 bases and J by 9 bases, with 12 bases between. The CDR3 totals 13 residues. The germline V gene encodes CDR1 SQVTM and CDR2 ANQGSEA. The CDR3 DNA is TGCAGCGTTGAAGATCATGGGAATTCTGAGCAGTTCTTC. Translating it yields CSVEDHGNSEQFF.